Listed here are 20 T cell receptor beta chains from one sample, sequenced in a study of blood T cells in healthy people across ages. Then a second PCR, running roughly 7 to 11 cycles, was carried out with a sample-barcoded 5' primer and a J-beta primer mix. TCRdb itself ran the 5' RACE reads through MiXCR, one entry per CDR3 protein. This table holds some 710,000 distinct CDR3 sequences, about half found once. Sequencing was carried out using blood. The source of these receptors is a man older than 75 in good health.

This clonotype was observed a single time. The gene calls are TRBV20-1 and TRBJ2-1, with 7 bases lining up with TRBD1. The CDR3 runs 15 residues. Germline V lookup: CDR1 DFQATT, CDR2 SNEGSKA (reference sequence). Trimming took 6 bases from V and 1 from J; bases not matched to a gene: 9. The CDR3 DNA reads as TGCAGTGCGGATGCGTACAGGGGTTCCTACAATGAGCAGTTCTTC. Its translation: CSADAYRGSYNEQFF.

This clonotype was picked up a small number of times. J is TRBJ2-3 and V is TRBV27; no firm D call. Germline V lookup: CDR1 MNHEY, CDR2 SMNVEV (reference sequence). V gave up 5 bases and J gave up 2 bases, with 17 bases separating them. The CDR3 has 16 residues. The CDR3 coding sequence is TGTGCCAGCAGTCCCTACCCGCAGCTCTCCACAGATACGCAGTATTTT. Amino acids: CASSPYPQLSTDTQYF.

The CDR3 loop reads CASSLDGRNEQFF. CDR3 nucleotides: TGTGCCAGCAGCTTAGACGGGAGGAATGAGCAGTTCTTC. The rearrangement joins TRBV7-8 to TRBJ2-1; TRBD2 agrees at 7 bases. CDR3 size: 13 residues. Germline trimming cut 1 base from V and 7 bases from J; bases unmatched to any gene: 1. Germline V gene data show CDR1 as SGHVS and CDR2 as FQNEAQ.

The rearrangement joins TRBV7-2 to TRBJ2-7, with 8 bases identical to TRBD2. Germline CDR1 SGHTA, CDR2 FQGNSA. The V gene end was trimmed by 6 bases and the J gene end by 3 bases; junction bases not matched to a gene: 10. This CDR3 contains 15 residues. CDR3 coding DNA: TGTACCAGCAGTCGGGAGGGGACAACGCTCTACGAGCAGTACTTC. Its protein product is CTSSREGTTLYEQYF.

The count of this clonotype is one. This may arise from a read error, as a much more abundant clone is one base away. The chain couples TRBV11-3 to TRBJ2-7, with D perhaps matching TRBD2 (6 bases). Trimming pared 1 base from V and 0 bases from J, leaving 10 bases between. Germline V gene lookup returns CDR1 SGHNT and CDR2 YENEEA. This CDR3 region has 15 residues. The CDR3 spells CASSLGGMSSYEQYF. DNA for the CDR3: TGTGCCAGCAGCTTAGGCGGGATGAGCTCCTACGAGCAGTACTTC.

This clonotype was detected a few times. This sequence joins TRBV20-1 and TRBJ2-1; maybe TRBD2 (5 bases). This CDR3 is 11 amino acids long. V shed 3 bases and J shed 8 bases, with 8 bases lying between them. Germline V gene data show CDR1 as DFQATT and CDR2 as SNEGSKA (reference sequence). For the CDR3, the DNA is TGCAGTGCTAGTAGCGAGCATGAGCAGTTCTTC. This codes for CSASSEHEQFF.

This clonotype has just a few counts. The chain employs TRBV20-1 and TRBJ1-2; 10 nucleotides agree with TRBD1. Germline V gene lookup returns CDR1 DFQATT and CDR2 SNEGSKA (reference sequence). The CDR3 is 15 amino acids. J was trimmed by 7 bases and V by 0 bases; bases with no gene match: 8. In DNA form, the CDR3 reads TGCAGTGCTAGAGAACAGACAGGGGGCATCCTTGGCTACACCTTC. This encodes CSAREQTGGILGYTF.

The J gene is TRBJ2-7, the V gene TRBV5-5; 7 positions agree with TRBD1. The CDR3 extends over 15 amino acids. J lost 3 bases, V lost 7 bases, and 13 bases had no gene match. CDR1 and CDR2 from the germline V gene are SGHKS and YYEKEE (reference sequence). CDR3 nucleotide sequence: TGTGCCAGCTCACCGTCAAGGGGACAGTTCTACGAGCAGTACTTC. Protein: CASSPSRGQFYEQYF.

The rearrangement joins TRBV29-1 to TRBJ2-3; D assignment may be TRBD1 or TRBD2 (5 bases each). The V gene lost 2 bases and the J gene lost 0 bases, with 21 bases spanning the gap. CDR1 SQVTM and CDR2 ANQGSEA come from the germline V gene. The CDR3 is made up of 18 amino acids. The CDR3 region is CSVELVGTSIPSTDTQYF. The CDR3 region has the DNA TGCAGCGTTGAACTGGTTGGGACCTCGATTCCTAGCACAGATACGCAGTATTTT.

The V call is TRBV29-1, the J call TRBJ2-5; 12 nucleotides align to TRBD2. The J call may be in error: the DNA end matches TRBJ2-7 better. The CDR3 loop spans 14 amino acids. Germline assignment: CDR1 SQVTM and CDR2 ANQGSEA. CDR3 loop: CSVEEQLAGGEQYF. The CDR3 coding sequence is TGCAGCGTTGAAGAACAACTAGCGGGGGGCGAGCAGTACTTC.

The gene calls are TRBV2 and TRBJ1-2; D not resolved. CDR3 length: 13 amino acids. Germline V lookup: CDR1 SNHLY, CDR2 FYNNEI. Trimming removed 6 bases from V and 4 bases from J, with 12 bases in between. The CDR3 bases are TGTGCCAGCAGCGGGGTGGGGAGCTATGGCTACACCTTC. This translates into CASSGVGSYGYTF.

On this clonotype: The germline gene is not matched at one end of the junction; a read error may be the cause. This rearrangement joins TRBV12-3 or TRBV12-4 to TRBJ2-4, with D unclear. The end of the DNA aligns better with TRBJ2-7, so the J call may be wrong. The CDR3 is 13 amino acids. Written as DNA, the CDR3 is TGTACCAGCAGTTACGACGGGTACTACGAGCAGTACTTC. Its translation: CTSSYDGYYEQYF.

CDR3 nucleotides: TGTGCCAGCAGCTTGGGAACAGGTTACAATGAGCAGTACTTC. It yields the protein CASSLGTGYNEQYF. This chain links TRBV7-7 with TRBJ2-1; D is possibly TRBD1 (5 bases). The DNA end favors TRBJ2-7, so the J call may be wrong. Germline assignment: CDR1 SSHAT and CDR2 FNYEAQ (reference sequence). The CDR3 loop spans 14 amino acids.

The V and J genes are TRBV6-5 and TRBJ2-5, with TRBD2 as a possible D gene (5 bases). Germline CDR1 and CDR2: MNHEY and SVGAGI. The CDR3 spans 15 residues. Between the trimmed V and J ends, which lost 6 bases and 11 bases, there was a span of 25 bases. CDR3 loop: CASRREGGSYKEQYF. The CDR3 DNA reads TGTGCCAGCAGGCGTGAGGGCGGCTCCTACAAGGAGCAGTACTTC.

The chain links TRBV10-3 to TRBJ2-2; D tentatively reads TRBD1 or TRBD2 (7 bases each). Germline CDR1 ENHRY, CDR2 SYGVKD. The CDR3 is 18 amino acids. Trimming left V 4 bases short and J 0 bases short, with 18 bases between. As DNA, the CDR3 is TGTGCCATCAGTGGTGCAGGGGGACTACCTCCGAACACCGGGGAGCTGTTTTTT. Amino acids: CAISGAGGLPPNTGELFF.

V gene TRBV25-1 combines with J gene TRBJ1-2; D uncertain. CDR1 is MGHDK and CDR2 is SYGVNS in the germline V gene. Between the trimmed V and J ends, which lost 6 bases and 8 bases, there was a span of 10 bases. The CDR3 sequence is 11 residues long. The CDR3 nucleotides read TGTGCCAGCAGACAGTCCGAGGGCTACACCTTC. Translated, it gives CASRQSEGYTF.

The chain recombines TRBV5-1 with TRBJ1-3, with unresolved D. Germline V gene lookup returns CDR1 SGHRS and CDR2 YFSETQ. The CDR3 is 15 residues long. Trimming removed 1 base from V and 7 bases from J, with 15 bases in between. The CDR3 coding sequence is TGCGCCAGCAGCTTGTATGGGGAAACTCCCAACACCATATATTTT. Translated: CASSLYGETPNTIYF.

This clonotype has only a few counts. V and J are TRBV4-1 and TRBJ2-7, with 10 positions matching TRBD2. V lost 2 bases and J lost 2; bases outside the gene matches: 3. The germline V gene has CDR1 MGHRA and CDR2 YSYEKL. This CDR3 is built from 15 residues. CDR3 in amino acids: CASSQLAGDPYEQYF. The DNA for the CDR3 is TGCGCCAGCAGCCAACTAGCGGGAGATCCCTACGAGCAGTACTTC.

This rearrangement joins TRBV4-3 to TRBJ2-1; TRBD2 is a possible D gene (6 bases). Per germline, CDR1 LGHNA and CDR2 YSLEER. This CDR3 comprises 15 residues. The V end lost 4 bases, the J end lost 6 bases, and 16 bases lay between the germline ends. CDR3 loop: CASSRGAEGSNEQFF. The CDR3, as DNA: TGCGCCAGCAGCCGTGGAGCGGAGGGAAGCAATGAGCAGTTCTTC.

This clonotype appeared many times. This chain links TRBV6-1 with TRBJ2-7; TRBD2 aligns across 11 bases. V lost 4 bases, J lost 4 bases, and 9 bases stayed unmatched. This CDR3 spans 16 amino acids. Germline CDR1 and CDR2: MNHNS and SASEGT. The CDR3 loop reads CASSGQTGLAAYEQYF. The CDR3 bases are TGTGCCAGCAGTGGTCAGACGGGACTAGCGGCTTACGAGCAGTACTTC.